This T cell receptor (beta chain) was retrieved from a study of blood T cells in healthy people across ages. For the study at large: When template switching was applied, about one barcoded beta molecule was captured per two T cells.

Germline V CDR1 and CDR2: KGHSH, LQKENI. After removal of 3 bases from V and 8 bases from J, the junction contained 13 bases not matched to a gene. CDR3 length: 16 amino acids. A second PCR of about 6 to 12 cycles used a sample-barcoded 5' primer and a J-beta primer mix. MiXCR was run by TCRdb on the 5' RACE reads, yielding one entry per CDR3 protein. The sample carries more than 650,000 distinct CDR3 sequences, over 20% recorded once. This rearrangement joins TRBV18 to TRBJ1-2, with TRBD1 identical over 9 bases. What was sequenced was blood. This receptor was taken from a man in his 70s in good health. CDR3 region: CASSPLLTGGDRGYTF. CDR3 bases: TGTGCCAGCTCACCTTTGTTGACAGGGGGTGATAGAGGCTACACCTTC.